One sample yielded the 28 T cell receptor beta chains listed below, sequenced in a study of early T cells in non-severe SARS-CoV-2 infection. TCRdb independently ran MiXCR on the 5' RACE reads; one entry per CDR3 protein. This sample has roughly 69,000 distinct CDR3 sequences, with roughly 9% found just once. The material was whole blood, obtained at baseline. The receptor set was obtained from an adult who was a healthcare worker with PCR-confirmed SARS-CoV-2 infection or an uninfected control (not recorded which).

The table lists this clonotype with a few counts. The chain uses TRBV20-1 and TRBJ2-2; the D is unclear. CDR1 and CDR2 (germline): DFQATT, SNEGSKA (reference sequence). The CDR3 sequence is 11 residues long. Deletions cut 6 bases from V and 4 bases from J, with 6 bases between. The CDR3 DNA reads TGCAGTGCCCGGGCCACCGGGGAGCTGTTTTTT. This gives the protein CSARATGELFF.

Written as DNA, the CDR3 is TGCGCCAGCAGCTCAACCGGGTCCCCCGGCTACAATGAGCAGTTCTTC. Translating gives CASSSTGSPGYNEQFF. The J gene is TRBJ2-1, the V gene TRBV5-1, with D unclear. V lost 3 bases, J lost 3 bases, and 16 bases lay in between. CDR1 is SGHRS, CDR2 YFSETQ, per germline. The CDR3 length is 16 residues.

This chain uses TRBV4-1 with TRBJ2-2; no definite D call. The CDR3 is made up of 15 amino acids. Germline lookup yields CDR1 MGHRA and CDR2 YSYEKL. Between the trimmed V and J ends, which lost 1 base and 4 bases, there was a span of 10 bases. DNA of the CDR3: TGCGCCAGCAGCCAAGGTTCCTTGGGCACCGGGGAGCTGTTTTTT. It translates to CASSQGSLGTGELFF.

The chain combines TRBV4-3 with TRBJ2-7; 14 bases match TRBD2. Unmatched junction bases numbered 9, after V lost 1 base and J lost 4 bases. The length of the CDR3 is 18 residues. The V gene's germline CDR1 is LGHNA and CDR2 YSLEER. In nucleotides, the CDR3 is TGCGCCAGCAGCCAAGGGACTAGCGGGAGGCGAGGGAGGTACGAGCAGTACTTC. Translated: CASSQGTSGRRGRYEQYF.

This clonotype turned up a few times. This sequence joins TRBV5-1 and TRBJ2-7; 7 bases line up with TRBD1. The V gene end was trimmed by 4 bases and the J gene end by 5 bases; junction bases not matched to a gene: 12. The germline V gene has CDR1 SGHRS and CDR2 YFSETQ. The CDR3 is made up of 15 amino acids. CDR3: CASSPGQVGPNEQYF. Written as DNA, the CDR3 is TGCGCCAGCAGCCCAGGACAGGTGGGCCCCAACGAGCAGTACTTC.

This clonotype occurred many times. The chain carries TRBV7-9 and TRBJ1-1, with D perhaps matching TRBD1 (5 bases). Germline CDR1 SEHNR, CDR2 FQNEAQ (reference sequence). V lost 3 bases and J 0 bases, leaving 17 bases between the germline ends. This CDR3 is built from 17 residues. Here the CDR3 DNA reads TGTGCCAGCAGCTTCAGCGGGGCGTGGAATGTGAACACTGAAGCTTTCTTT. It translates to CASSFSGAWNVNTEAFF.

This clonotype was counted ten times or more. In nucleotides, the CDR3 is TGTGCCAGCAGCTCCCGGGGGGGCGGCTCCTACAATGAGCAGTTCTTC. Amino acid sequence: CASSSRGGGSYNEQFF. The rearrangement links TRBV5-4 to TRBJ2-1; 8 bases are a match to TRBD2. Losses at the gene ends were 3 bases for V and 0 bases for J; bases not matched to a gene: 5. Germline CDR1 and CDR2: SGHNT and YYREEE (reference sequence). This CDR3 spans 16 amino acids.

This clonotype was counted at least ten times. The chain carries TRBV5-1 and TRBJ1-1; D gene unclear. This CDR3 spans 13 amino acids. Between the trimmed V and J ends, which lost 4 bases and 7 bases, there was a span of 14 bases. Per the germline V gene, CDR1 is SGHRS and CDR2 is YFSETQ. CDR3 region: CASSLQEGIEAFF. The CDR3 DNA reads TGCGCCAGCAGCCTTCAGGAGGGAATTGAAGCTTTCTTT.

The J gene is TRBJ2-3, the V gene TRBV5-4, with D unclear. V lost 3 bases to trimming and J lost 0 bases, with 8 bases between them. Germline V CDR1 and CDR2: SGHNT, YYREEE (reference sequence). CDR3 length: 14 residues. CDR3 amino acids: CASSSATSTDTQYF. The DNA of the CDR3 is TGTGCCAGCAGCTCTGCGACTAGCACAGATACGCAGTATTTT.

At least ten counts were recorded for this clonotype. An end of the junction differs from the germline gene, which may be a read error. The chain links TRBV2 to TRBJ2-7; D is unresolved. CDR1 SNHLY and CDR2 FYNNEI come from the germline V gene. The CDR3 spans 11 residues. The CDR3 nucleotides are TGTGCCAGCAACCTAAGGGCAGCCGCCGGTTTC. It codes for CASNLRAAAGF.

This clonotype has only a few counts. The chain joins TRBV7-2 to TRBJ2-5; 7 nucleotides align to TRBD1. V was clipped by 5 bases and J by 0 bases; unmatched bases: 0. CDR1 and CDR2 from the germline V gene are SGHTA and FQGNSA. This CDR3 has 13 residues. The CDR3 region is CASSGQDQETQYF. The CDR3, as DNA: TGTGCCAGCAGCGGACAGGACCAAGAGACCCAGTACTTC.

This clonotype showed up just a few times. The chain carries TRBV11-3 and TRBJ1-1; D may be TRBD1 (6 bases). The germline CDR1 and CDR2 sequences are SGHNT and YENEEA. Deletions cut 1 base from V and 3 bases from J, with 9 bases between. The CDR3 totals 14 residues. The CDR3 loop is CASSLGGRDTEAFF. The CDR3 nucleotides are TGTGCCAGCAGCTTAGGGGGGCGGGACACTGAAGCTTTCTTT.

In this sample, this clonotype turned up a few times. The genes are TRBV7-2 and TRBJ2-7; 9 nucleotides agree with TRBD2. J lost 6 bases, V lost 1 base, and 4 bases had no gene match. Germline V gives CDR1 SGHTA, CDR2 FQGNSA. CDR3 size: 14 residues. The CDR3 spells CASSLGLAGTEQYF. The CDR3 DNA follows: TGTGCCAGCAGCTTAGGGCTAGCGGGAACCGAGCAGTACTTC.

This chain joins TRBV7-2 and TRBJ2-5, with TRBD2 matching 8 bases. CDR1 is SGHTA, CDR2 FQGNSA, per germline. The trim removed 5 bases at V and 5 bases at J, leaving 13 bases unmatched. This CDR3 spans 16 amino acids. For the CDR3, the DNA is TGTGCCAGCAGCCTGACGGTAGCGGGGATCGGGGAGACCCAGTACTTC. Translating it yields CASSLTVAGIGETQYF.

This clonotype has a handful of counts. The genes are TRBV6-2 or TRBV6-3 and TRBJ2-1; no firm D call. Germline loops: CDR1 MNHEY, CDR2 SVGEGT. The V end lost 7 bases, the J end lost 8 bases, and 3 bases lay between the germline ends. The CDR3 has 9 amino acids. CDR3 sequence: CASNDEQFF. CDR3 sequence (DNA): TGTGCCAGCAACGATGAGCAGTTCTTC.

V usage is TRBV4-1 and J usage is TRBJ2-1, with D unresolved. The V gene's germline CDR1 is MGHRA and CDR2 YSYEKL. V was clipped by 2 bases and J by 3 bases, with 14 bases between them. The CDR3 consists of 16 residues. CDR3 in amino acids: CASSQSLRNFYNEQFF. The CDR3 bases are TGCGCCAGCAGCCAATCTCTCCGGAACTTCTACAATGAGCAGTTCTTC.

This clonotype was detected many times. The chain has TRBV7-2 and TRBJ2-3; D not certain. The germline gives CDR1 SGHTA, CDR2 FQGNSA. Trimming stripped 3 bases from V and 4 bases from J, with 14 bases between. CDR3 size: 15 residues. CDR3 in DNA: TGTGCCAGCAGCTTGGGCGGTCGTGGGGCAGATACGCAGTATTTT. It codes for CASSLGGRGADTQYF.

This clonotype was picked up many times. The rearrangement joins TRBV4-1 to TRBJ1-1, with D unresolved. The CDR3 sequence is 14 residues long. CDR1 is MGHRA and CDR2 is YSYEKL in the germline V gene. Between the trimmed V and J ends, which lost 0 bases and 7 bases, there was a span of 12 bases. CDR3 sequence: CASSQELRKIEAFF. The CDR3 bases are TGCGCCAGCAGCCAAGAGTTAAGGAAAATTGAAGCTTTCTTT.

This clonotype rates as medium-sized. CDR3 sequence reads: CASSLSGQENTGELFF. Here the CDR3 DNA reads TGTGCCAGCAGTTTATCGGGACAGGAGAACACCGGGGAGCTGTTTTTT. This rearrangement joins TRBV27 to TRBJ2-2, with TRBD1 matching 8 bases. V shed 0 bases and J 1 base; nucleotides not matched to a gene: 1. Germline V gene sequence: CDR1 MNHEY, CDR2 SMNVEV (reference sequence). The CDR3 consists of 16 residues.

This clonotype was seen ten or more times. The junction departs from the called germline gene at one end, perhaps through a read error. The V and J genes are TRBV7-7 and TRBJ2-1, with 9 bases aligning to TRBD2. CDR1 is SSHAT and CDR2 is FNYEAQ in the germline V gene (reference sequence). The CDR3 covers 14 residues. The CDR3 DNA sequence: TGTGCTAGCAGCTTAGCGGGGGTCTACAATGAGCAGTTCTTC. Protein sequence: CASSLAGVYNEQFF.

This clonotype was observed at least ten times. The chain is built from TRBV12-3 or TRBV12-4 and TRBJ1-3, with TRBD1 identical over 7 bases. This CDR3 spans 15 amino acids. With V trimmed by 3 bases and J by 0 bases, 2 bases remained unmatched. The CDR3 loop is CASSLGDSSGNTIYF. CDR3 nucleotide sequence: TGTGCCAGCAGTTTGGGGGACAGCTCTGGAAACACCATATATTTT.

This clonotype was picked up a small number of times. The V call is TRBV5-7, the J call TRBJ2-5, with D uncertain. TRBV5-7 is designated an ORF whose function remains uncertain. There are 12 residues in the CDR3. Trimming took off 4 bases at V and 5 bases at J, with 9 bases between the two ends. The CDR3 region is CASSPYRETQYF. As DNA, the CDR3 is TGTGCCAGCAGCCCATACCGGGAGACCCAGTACTTC.

The chain employs TRBV30 and TRBJ2-3; D is possibly TRBD1 (5 bases). This CDR3 has 13 amino acids. V lost 2 bases and J 4 bases, leaving 10 bases between the germline ends. CDR1 GTSNPN and CDR2 SVGIG come from the germline V gene (reference sequence). The CDR3 loop reads CAWSYRGPDTQYF. The CDR3 DNA reads as TGTGCCTGGAGTTATAGGGGTCCAGATACGCAGTATTTT.

In its sample, this clonotype was seen a few times. The chain joins TRBV7-2 to TRBJ2-1; TRBD1 is a possible D gene (6 bases). The length of the CDR3 is 15 residues. Germline loops: CDR1 SGHTA, CDR2 FQGNSA. Trimming took off 5 bases at V and 8 bases at J, with 19 bases between the two ends. Here the CDR3 DNA reads TGTGCCAGCAGCCTACCGGACAGAGGTTCCCATGAGCAGTTCTTC. This translates into CASSLPDRGSHEQFF.

The rearrangement links TRBV9 to TRBJ2-4; no firm D call. The CDR3 is 14 residues long. V dropped 0 bases and J dropped 0 bases, with 4 bases sitting between them. Germline CDR1 reads SGDLS; CDR2 reads YYNGEE. In nucleotides, the CDR3 is TGTGCCAGCAGCGTAGATCCAGCCAAAAACATTCAGTACTTC. Its protein product is CASSVDPAKNIQYF.

The sample holds many counts of this clonotype. The chain couples TRBV5-1 to TRBJ1-3; D is possibly TRBD1 (5 bases). V was pared by 4 bases and J by 8 bases, with 16 bases between. The length of the CDR3 is 14 residues. The germline CDR1 and CDR2 sequences are SGHRS and YFSETQ. In DNA, the CDR3 is TGCGCCAGCAGCCCCAGACTTAGGGGAGACACCATATATTTT. This encodes CASSPRLRGDTIYF.

J is TRBJ2-1 and V is TRBV5-8; TRBD2 matches at 10 bases. The ends lost 5 bases at V and 4 bases at J; junction bases unmatched: 3. Per germline, CDR1 SGHTS and CDR2 YDEGEE. This CDR3 comprises 14 residues. The CDR3 DNA reads TGTGCCAGCAGACTAGCGGGAATATACAATGAGCAGTTCTTC. Translation: CASRLAGIYNEQFF. The complete variable domain, with remaining parts taken from reference TRBV5-8 and TRBJ2-1, reads EAGVTQSPTHLIKTRGQQATLRCSPISGHTSVYWYQQALGLGLQFLLWYDEGEERNRGNFPPRFSGRQFPNYSSELNVNALELEDSALYLCASRLAGIYNEQFFGPGTRLTVL.

This clonotype was recorded a few times. J is TRBJ1-1 and V is TRBV18; D remains unclear. Trimming left V 1 base short and J 1 base short, with 4 bases between. The CDR3 is 13 residues long. Germline values: CDR1 KGHSH, CDR2 LQKENI. The CDR3 region has the DNA TGTGCCAGCTCACCACAGCAGAACACTGAAGCTTTCTTT. Translated, it gives CASSPQQNTEAFF.